Described below is a single TCR beta chain sequence and its context. The sample belongs to a study of brain T cells in children with intractable seizures. Only cases whose brain tissue showed the highest T cell transcript signatures were sequenced. This CDR3 is built from 11 residues. V gave up 4 bases and J gave up 4 bases, with 5 bases separating them. Per the germline V gene, CDR1 is DFQATT and CDR2 is SNEGSKA (reference sequence). Sequencing used immunoSEQ multiplex PCR; TCRdb keeps in-frame clones, though not all of them. The data hold tens of thousands of clones, with 93% observed a single time.

The V gene is TRBV20-1, the J gene TRBJ1-3; D is undetermined. This specimen consisted of peripheral blood, obtained at surgery. This clonotype was obtained from a boy under three years old with tuberous sclerosis and intractable seizures. The DNA of the CDR3 is TGCAGTGCTACCCTCGGAAACACCATATATTTT. Protein sequence: CSATLGNTIYF.